This T cell receptor beta chain was sequenced in a study of OX40 agonist ivuxolimab in advanced cancers. Autoimmune disease history or systemic immunosuppression barred patients. CDR3 size: 14 residues. CDR1 and CDR2 from the germline V gene are MRHNA and SNTAGT. V lost 7 bases to trimming and J lost 1 base, with 11 bases between them. Only in-frame clones appear in the TCRdb table, and some are missing; sequencing was by immunoSEQ multiplex PCR. Of tens of thousands of clones detected, roughly 80% appear once; the ten largest clones hold less than 45%. The rearrangement uses TRBV6-4 and TRBJ1-5; TRBD1 is a possible D gene (5 bases). The specimen was CD4+ or CD8+ T cells sorted from blood, collected in a trial of the OX40 agonist ivuxolimab. The TCR was taken from an adult with an advanced solid tumor such as melanoma, head and neck, liver or kidney cancer. The CDR3 sequence: CASTDSRSNQPQHF. CDR3 nucleotides: TGTGCCAGCACCGACAGTCGGAGCAATCAGCCCCAGCATTTT.